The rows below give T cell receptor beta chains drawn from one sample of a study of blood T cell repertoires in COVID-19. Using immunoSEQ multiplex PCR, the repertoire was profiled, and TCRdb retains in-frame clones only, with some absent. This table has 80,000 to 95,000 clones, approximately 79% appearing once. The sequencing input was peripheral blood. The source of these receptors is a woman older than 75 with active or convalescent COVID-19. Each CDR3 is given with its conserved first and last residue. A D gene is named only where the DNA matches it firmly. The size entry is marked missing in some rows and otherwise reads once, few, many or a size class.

CDR3aa: CASRASGRYEQYF
CDR3nt: TGTGCCAGCAGGGCTAGCGGGAGGTACGAGCAGTACTTC
abundance: .
v_gene: TRBV27
j_gene: TRBJ2-7
d_gene: TRBD2

CDR3aa: CASSRGLSYEQYF
CDR3nt: TGTGCCAGCAGCCGGGGACTCTCCTACGAGCAGTACTTC
abundance: .
v_gene: TRBV11-2
j_gene: TRBJ2-7
d_gene: .

CDR3aa: CASSFGGDGNTIYF
CDR3nt: TGTGCCAGCAGCTTTGGAGGGGACGGAAACACCATATATTTT
abundance: .
v_gene: TRBV7-2
j_gene: TRBJ1-3
d_gene: .

CDR3aa: CASSQGRTGRMNTEAFF
CDR3nt: TGTGCCAGCAGCCAAGGTCGCACAGGGCGTATGAACACTGAAGCTTTCTTT
abundance: .
v_gene: TRBV4-2
j_gene: TRBJ1-1
d_gene: .

CDR3aa: CASSLGDRDGYTF
CDR3nt: TGTGCCAGCAGCTTAGGGGACAGGGATGGCTACACCTTC
abundance: few
v_gene: TRBV7-9
j_gene: TRBJ1-2
d_gene: TRBD1

CDR3aa: CASTPDINTEAFF
CDR3nt: TGTGCCAGCACCCCCGACATTAACACTGAAGCTTTCTTT
abundance: .
v_gene: TRBV7-9
j_gene: TRBJ1-1
d_gene: .

CDR3aa: CASSQDTTGGYTF
CDR3nt: TGTGCCAGCAGCCAAGATACCACGGGAGGCTACACCTTC
abundance: .
v_gene: TRBV3-1/TRBV3-2
j_gene: TRBJ1-2
d_gene: .

CDR3aa: CASEPGGRLDDYGYTF
CDR3nt: TGTGCCAGCGAGCCAGGGGGCCGTTTGGATGACTATGGCTACACCTTC
abundance: .
v_gene: TRBV21-1
j_gene: TRBJ1-2
d_gene: .

CDR3aa: CASSVLQGGKEKLFF
CDR3nt: TGTGCCAGTAGTGTTCTTCAGGGTGGGAAAGAAAAACTGTTTTTT
abundance: .
v_gene: TRBV19
j_gene: TRBJ1-4
d_gene: .

CDR3aa: CASNGGGKNIQYF
CDR3nt: TGTGCCAGCAACGGAGGAGGCAAAAACATTCAGTACTTC
abundance: .
v_gene: TRBV12-3/TRBV12-4
j_gene: TRBJ2-4
d_gene: .